The sequence of this T cell receptor (beta chain) was determined in a study of T cells in women clearing cervical HPV infection. To note about this clone: What it binds is unknown. The observed sequence ends 3 residues before the CDR3 terminus, with the missing tail filled in from the germline J gene.

Germline V gives CDR1 SNHLY, CDR2 FYNNEI. Trimming left V 1 base short and J 7 bases short, with 13 bases between. The CDR3 covers 14 residues. Study results and caveats: TRBV6-7 abundance was lower in cases than controls (about 0.099% versus 0.16%).

The data were produced by immunoSEQ multiplex PCR, yet TCRdb's version contains in-frame clones alone and is incomplete. The sample table sets out fewer than 30,000 clones. The TCR originated in a woman between 18 and 70 years old with a cervical HPV16 infection that either progressed to CIN3+ or cleared (not recorded which). The rearrangement joins TRBV2 to TRBJ2-5; D gene unclear. Sequencing used blood buffy coat. The CDR3 here is CASSEGNGPWTQYF. The covered CDR3 bases are TGTGCCAGCAGTGAAGGCAACGGTCCCTGGACC.